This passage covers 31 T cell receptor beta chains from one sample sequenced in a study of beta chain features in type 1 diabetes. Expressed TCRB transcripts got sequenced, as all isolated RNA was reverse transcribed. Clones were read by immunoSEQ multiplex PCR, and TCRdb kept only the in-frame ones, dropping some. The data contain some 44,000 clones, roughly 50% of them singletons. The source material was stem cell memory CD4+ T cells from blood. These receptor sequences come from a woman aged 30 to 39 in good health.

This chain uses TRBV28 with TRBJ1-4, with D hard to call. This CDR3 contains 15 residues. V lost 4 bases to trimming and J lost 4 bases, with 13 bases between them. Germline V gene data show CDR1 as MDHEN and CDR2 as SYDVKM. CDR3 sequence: CASSSGLLFNEKLFF. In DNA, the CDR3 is TGTGCCAGCAGTTCCGGACTGCTTTTTAATGAAAAACTGTTTTTT.

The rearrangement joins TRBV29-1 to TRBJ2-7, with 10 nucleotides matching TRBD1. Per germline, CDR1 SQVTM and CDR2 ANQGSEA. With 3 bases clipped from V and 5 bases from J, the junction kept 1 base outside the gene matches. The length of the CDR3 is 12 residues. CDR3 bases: TGCAGCGTTGATGGGACAGGGGACGAGCAGTACTTC. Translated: CSVDGTGDEQYF.

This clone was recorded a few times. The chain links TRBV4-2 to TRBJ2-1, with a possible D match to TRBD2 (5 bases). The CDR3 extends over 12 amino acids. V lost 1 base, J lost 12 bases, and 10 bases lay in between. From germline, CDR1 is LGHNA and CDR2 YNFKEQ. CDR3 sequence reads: CASSQVDGGQFF. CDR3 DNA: TGTGCCAGCAGCCAAGTTGACGGAGGGCAGTTCTTC.

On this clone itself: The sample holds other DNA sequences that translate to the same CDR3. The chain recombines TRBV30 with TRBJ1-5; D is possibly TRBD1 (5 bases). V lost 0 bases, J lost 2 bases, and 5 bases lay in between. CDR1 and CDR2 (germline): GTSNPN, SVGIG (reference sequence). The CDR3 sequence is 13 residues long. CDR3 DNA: TGTGCCTGGAGTGTCAGGGGCAATCAGCCCCAGCATTTT. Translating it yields CAWSVRGNQPQHF. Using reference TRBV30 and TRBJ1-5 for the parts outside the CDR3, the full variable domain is SQTIHQWPATLVQPVGSPLSLECTVEGTSNPNLYWYRQAAGRGLQLLFYSVGIGQISSEVPQNLSASRPQDRQFILSSKKLLLSDSGFYLCAWSVRGNQPQHFGDGTRLSIL.

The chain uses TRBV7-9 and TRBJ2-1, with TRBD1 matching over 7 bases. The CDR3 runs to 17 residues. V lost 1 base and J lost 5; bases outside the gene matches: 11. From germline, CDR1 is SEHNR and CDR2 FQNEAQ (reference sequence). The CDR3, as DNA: TGTGCCAGCAGCTTAGGGTTCGACAGGGTAGTGGACAATGAGCAGTTCTTC. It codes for CASSLGFDRVVDNEQFF.

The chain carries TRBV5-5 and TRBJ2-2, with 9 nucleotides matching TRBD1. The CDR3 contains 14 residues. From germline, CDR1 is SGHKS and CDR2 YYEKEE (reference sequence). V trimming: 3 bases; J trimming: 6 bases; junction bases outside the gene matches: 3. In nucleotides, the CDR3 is TGTGCCAGCAGCTATAGGGACAGGGCCGGGGAGCTGTTTTTT. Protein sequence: CASSYRDRAGELFF.

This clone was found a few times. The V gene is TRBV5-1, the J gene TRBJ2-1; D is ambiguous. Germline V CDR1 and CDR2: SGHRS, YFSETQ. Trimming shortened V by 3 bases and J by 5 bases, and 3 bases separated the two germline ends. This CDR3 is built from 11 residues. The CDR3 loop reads CASSSHNEQFF. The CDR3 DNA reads TGCGCCAGCAGCTCTCACAATGAGCAGTTCTTC.

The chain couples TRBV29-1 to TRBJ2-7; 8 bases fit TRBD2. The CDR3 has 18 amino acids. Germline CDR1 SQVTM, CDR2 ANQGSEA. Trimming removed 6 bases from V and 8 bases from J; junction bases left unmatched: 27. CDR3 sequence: CSVGSGSLGPSPSIKQYF. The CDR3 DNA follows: TGCAGCGTGGGGAGCGGGAGCCTCGGACCTTCTCCCAGTATAAAGCAGTACTTC.

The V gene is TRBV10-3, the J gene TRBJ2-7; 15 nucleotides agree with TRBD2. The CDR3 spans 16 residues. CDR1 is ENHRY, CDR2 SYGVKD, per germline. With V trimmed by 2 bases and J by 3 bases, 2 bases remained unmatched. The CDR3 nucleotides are TGTGCCATCAGTGAGGGGACTAGCGGGAGGTTCTACGAGCAGTACTTC. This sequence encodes CAISEGTSGRFYEQYF.

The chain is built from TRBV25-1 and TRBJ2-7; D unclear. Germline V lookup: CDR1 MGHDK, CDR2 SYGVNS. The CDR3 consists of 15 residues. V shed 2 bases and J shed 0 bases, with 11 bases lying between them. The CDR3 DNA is TGTGCCAGCAGTGAAACCCCCGACAACTCCTACGAGCAGTACTTC. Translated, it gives CASSETPDNSYEQYF.

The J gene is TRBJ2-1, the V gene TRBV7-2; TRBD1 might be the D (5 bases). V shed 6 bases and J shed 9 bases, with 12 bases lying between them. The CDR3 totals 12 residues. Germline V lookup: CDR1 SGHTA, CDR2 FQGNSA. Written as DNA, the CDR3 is TGTGCCAGCAGGCTAGGGGTGGGTGAGCAGTTCTTC. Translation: CASRLGVGEQFF.

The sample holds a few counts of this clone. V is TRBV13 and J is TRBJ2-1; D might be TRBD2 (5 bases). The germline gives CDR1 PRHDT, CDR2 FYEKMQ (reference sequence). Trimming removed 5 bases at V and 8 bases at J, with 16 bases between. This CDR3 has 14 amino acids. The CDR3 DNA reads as TGTGCCAGCAGCATGCGGACTCCATGGTATGAGCAGTTCTTC. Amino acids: CASSMRTPWYEQFF.

The CDR3 is CASSYLGAGGNYGYTF. CDR3 nucleotide sequence: TGTGCCAGCAGTTACCTGGGGGCGGGGGGGAACTATGGCTACACCTTC. The chain is built from TRBV6-6 and TRBJ1-2, with D perhaps TRBD1 (6 bases). The ends were cut back, 2 bases at V and 2 bases at J, with 15 bases in the middle. The CDR3 has 16 amino acids. Germline V CDR1 and CDR2: MNHNY, SVGAGI (reference sequence).

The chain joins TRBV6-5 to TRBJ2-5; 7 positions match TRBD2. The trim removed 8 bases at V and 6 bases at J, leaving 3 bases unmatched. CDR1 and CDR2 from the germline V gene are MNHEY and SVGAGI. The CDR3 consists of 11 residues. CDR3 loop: CASQAGKTQYF. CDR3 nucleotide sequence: TGTGCCAGCCAAGCGGGGAAGACCCAGTACTTC.

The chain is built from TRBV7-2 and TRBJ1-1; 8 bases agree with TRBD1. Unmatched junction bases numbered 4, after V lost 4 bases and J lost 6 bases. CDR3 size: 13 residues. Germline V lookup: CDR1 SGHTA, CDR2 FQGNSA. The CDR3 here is CASSWTGYAEAFF. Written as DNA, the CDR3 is TGTGCCAGCAGCTGGACAGGGTACGCTGAAGCTTTCTTT.

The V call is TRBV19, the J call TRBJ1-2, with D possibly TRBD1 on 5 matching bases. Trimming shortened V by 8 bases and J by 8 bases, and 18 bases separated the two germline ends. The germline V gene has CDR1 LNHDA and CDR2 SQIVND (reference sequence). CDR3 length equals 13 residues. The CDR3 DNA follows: TGTGCCAGTGCCAGGGCCCTCCAGGGCGGCTACACCTTC. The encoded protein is CASARALQGGYTF.

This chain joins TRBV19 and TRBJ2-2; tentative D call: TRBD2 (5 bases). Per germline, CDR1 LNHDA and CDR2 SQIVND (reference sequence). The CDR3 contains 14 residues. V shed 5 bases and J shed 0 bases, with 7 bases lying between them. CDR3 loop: CASSGGPNTGELFF. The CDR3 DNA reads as TGTGCCAGTAGTGGCGGGCCGAACACCGGGGAGCTGTTTTTT.

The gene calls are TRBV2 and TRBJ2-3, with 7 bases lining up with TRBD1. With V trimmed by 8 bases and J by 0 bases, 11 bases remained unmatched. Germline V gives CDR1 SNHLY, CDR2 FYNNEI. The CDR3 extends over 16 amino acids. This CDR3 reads CASRKGTVASTDTQYF. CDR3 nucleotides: TGTGCCAGCCGAAAGGGGACAGTCGCTAGCACAGATACGCAGTATTTT.

The DNA of the CDR3 is TGTGCCACCAGTCTGACAGGGAGCAATCAGCCCCAGCATTTT. Protein: CATSLTGSNQPQHF. The V call is TRBV15, the J call TRBJ1-5; 7 bases map to TRBD1. Germline assignment: CDR1 LNHNV and CDR2 YYDKDF (reference sequence). J was trimmed by 1 base and V by 6 bases; bases with no gene match: 3. The CDR3 loop spans 14 amino acids.

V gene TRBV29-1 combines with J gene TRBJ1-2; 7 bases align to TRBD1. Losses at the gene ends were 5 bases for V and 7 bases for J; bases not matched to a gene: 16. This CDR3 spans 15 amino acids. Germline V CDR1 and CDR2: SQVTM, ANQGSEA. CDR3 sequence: CSVLLGQGVSSGYTF. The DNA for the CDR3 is TGCAGCGTTTTACTCGGTCAGGGGGTTTCGAGTGGCTACACCTTC.

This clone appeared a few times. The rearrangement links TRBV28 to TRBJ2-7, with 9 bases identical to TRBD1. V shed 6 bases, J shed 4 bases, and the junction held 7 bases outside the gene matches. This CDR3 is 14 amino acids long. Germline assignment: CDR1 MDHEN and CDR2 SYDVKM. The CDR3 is CASRNGQGTYEQYF. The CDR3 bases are TGTGCCAGCAGAAACGGACAGGGGACATACGAGCAGTACTTC. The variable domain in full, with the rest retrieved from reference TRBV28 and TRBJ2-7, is DVKVTQSSRYLVKRTGEKVFLECVQDMDHENMFWYRQDPGLGLRLIYFSYDVKMKEKGDIPEGYSVSREKKERFSLILESASTNQTSMYLCASRNGQGTYEQYFGPGTRLTVT.

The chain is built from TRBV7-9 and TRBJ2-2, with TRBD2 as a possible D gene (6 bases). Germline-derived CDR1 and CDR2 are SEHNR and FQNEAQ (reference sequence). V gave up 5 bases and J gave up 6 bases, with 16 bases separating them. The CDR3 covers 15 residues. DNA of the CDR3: TGTGCCAGCAGCCCCATGGGGGGATGGTCCGGGGAGCTGTTTTTT. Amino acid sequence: CASSPMGGWSGELFF.

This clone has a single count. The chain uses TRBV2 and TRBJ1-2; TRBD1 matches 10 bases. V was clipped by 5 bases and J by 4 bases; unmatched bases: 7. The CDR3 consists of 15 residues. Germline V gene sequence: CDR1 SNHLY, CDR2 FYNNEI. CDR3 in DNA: TGTGCCAGCAGTACGACCAGACAGGGGGCCTATGGCTACACCTTC. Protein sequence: CASSTTRQGAYGYTF. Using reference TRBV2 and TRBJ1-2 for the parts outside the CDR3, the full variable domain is EPEVTQTPSHQVTQMGQEVILRCVPISNHLYFYWYRQILGQKVEFLVSFYNNEISEKSEIFDDQFSVERPDGSNFTLKIRSTKLEDSAMYFCASSTTRQGAYGYTFGSGTRLTVV.

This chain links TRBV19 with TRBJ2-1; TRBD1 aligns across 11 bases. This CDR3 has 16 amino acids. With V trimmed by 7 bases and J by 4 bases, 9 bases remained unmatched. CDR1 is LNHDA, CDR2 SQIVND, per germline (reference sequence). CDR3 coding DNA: TGTGCCAGTACCCCCCCGGACAGGGGGCTTTACAATGAGCAGTTCTTC. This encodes CASTPPDRGLYNEQFF. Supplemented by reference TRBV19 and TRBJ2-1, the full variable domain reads DGGITQSPKYLFRKEGQNVTLSCEQNLNHDAMYWYRQDPGQGLRLIYYSQIVNDFQKGDIAEGYSVSREKKESFPLTVTSAQKNPTAFYLCASTPPDRGLYNEQFFGPGTRLTVL.

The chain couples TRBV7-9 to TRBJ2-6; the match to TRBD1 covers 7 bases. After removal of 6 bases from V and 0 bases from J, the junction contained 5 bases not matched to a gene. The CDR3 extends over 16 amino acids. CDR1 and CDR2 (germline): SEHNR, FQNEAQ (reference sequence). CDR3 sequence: CASSTQGPSGANVLTF. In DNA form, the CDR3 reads TGTGCCAGCAGTACACAGGGGCCCTCTGGGGCCAACGTCCTGACTTTC.

CDR3 in DNA: TGTGCCAGCAGCGTTAGCGGGAGTGGGCTCGGGGAGCTGTTTTTT. Translated, it gives CASSVSGSGLGELFF. The rearrangement uses TRBV9 and TRBJ2-2; 9 positions agree with TRBD2. Germline CDR1 reads SGDLS; CDR2 reads YYNGEE. There are 15 residues in the CDR3. Unmatched junction bases numbered 6, after V lost 2 bases and J lost 7 bases.

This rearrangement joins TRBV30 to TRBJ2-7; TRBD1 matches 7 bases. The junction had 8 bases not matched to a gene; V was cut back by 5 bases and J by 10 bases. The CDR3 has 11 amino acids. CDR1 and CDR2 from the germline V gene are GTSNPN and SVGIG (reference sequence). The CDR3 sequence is CAWSSGTAQYF. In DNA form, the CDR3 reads TGTGCCTGGTCCTCCGGGACAGCACAGTACTTC.

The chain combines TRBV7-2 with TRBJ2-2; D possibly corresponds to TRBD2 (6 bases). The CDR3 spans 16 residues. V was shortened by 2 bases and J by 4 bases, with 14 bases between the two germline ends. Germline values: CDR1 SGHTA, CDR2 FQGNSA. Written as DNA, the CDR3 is TGTGCCAGCAGCTTACTTGTGACTAGTATCACCGGGGAGCTGTTTTTT. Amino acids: CASSLLVTSITGELFF.

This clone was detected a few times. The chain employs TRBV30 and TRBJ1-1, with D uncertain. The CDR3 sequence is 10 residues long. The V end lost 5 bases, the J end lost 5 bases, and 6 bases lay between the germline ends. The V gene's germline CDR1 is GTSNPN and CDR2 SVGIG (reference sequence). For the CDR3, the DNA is TGTGCCTGGGGCCGAACTGAAGCTTTCTTT. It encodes CAWGRTEAFF.

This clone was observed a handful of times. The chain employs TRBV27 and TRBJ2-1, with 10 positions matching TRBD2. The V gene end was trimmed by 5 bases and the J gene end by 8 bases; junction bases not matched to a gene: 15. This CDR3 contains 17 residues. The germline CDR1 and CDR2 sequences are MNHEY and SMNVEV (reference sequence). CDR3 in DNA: TGTGCCAGCAGTCCCTCCGTTGGGACTAGCGTATTCTATGAGCAGTTCTTC. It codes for CASSPSVGTSVFYEQFF.

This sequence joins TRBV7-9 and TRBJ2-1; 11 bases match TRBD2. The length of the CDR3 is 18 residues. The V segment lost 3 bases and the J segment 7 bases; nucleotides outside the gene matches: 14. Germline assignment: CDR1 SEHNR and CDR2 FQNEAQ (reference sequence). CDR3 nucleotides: TGTGCCAGCAGCTTTGGAATTTTTAGCGGGAGGGCCAAGAATGAGCAGTTCTTC. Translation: CASSFGIFSGRAKNEQFF.